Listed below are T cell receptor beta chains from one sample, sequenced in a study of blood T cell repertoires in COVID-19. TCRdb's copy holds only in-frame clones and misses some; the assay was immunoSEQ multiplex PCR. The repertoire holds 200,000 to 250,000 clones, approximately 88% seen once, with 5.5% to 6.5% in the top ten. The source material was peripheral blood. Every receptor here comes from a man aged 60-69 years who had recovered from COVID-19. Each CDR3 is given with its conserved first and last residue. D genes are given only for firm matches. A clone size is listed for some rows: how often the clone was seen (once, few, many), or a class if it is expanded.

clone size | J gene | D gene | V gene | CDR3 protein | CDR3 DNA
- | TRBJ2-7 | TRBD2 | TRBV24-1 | CATSDGLAGAYEQYF | TGTGCCACCAGTGACGGACTAGCGGGGGCCTACGAGCAGTACTTC
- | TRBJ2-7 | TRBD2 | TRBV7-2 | CASSPSWPSGSYEQYF | TGTGCCAGCAGCCCTAGTTGGCCTAGCGGGTCCTACGAGCAGTACTTC
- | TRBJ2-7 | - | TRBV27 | CASSYYDRPPYEQYF | TGTGCCAGCAGCTATTACGACAGGCCCCCCTACGAGCAGTACTTC
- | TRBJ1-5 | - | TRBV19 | CASSTPGHQPQHF | TGTGCCAGTAGTACGCCAGGGCATCAGCCCCAGCATTTT
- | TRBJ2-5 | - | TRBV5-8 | CASSLYGLGTQYF | TGTGCCAGCAGCTTGTACGGCCTAGGGACCCAGTACTTC
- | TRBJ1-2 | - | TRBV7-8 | CASSLGGQSSNYGYTF | TGTGCCAGCAGCTTAGGCGGTCAATCATCCAACTATGGCTACACCTTC
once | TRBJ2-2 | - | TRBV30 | CAWTWGRSGTGELFF | TGTGCCTGGACGTGGGGGCGGTCCGGGACCGGGGAGCTGTTTTTT
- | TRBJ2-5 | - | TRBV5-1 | CASSSGTSTKIGETQYF | TGCGCCAGCAGCTCCGGGACATCGACTAAGATAGGGGAGACCCAGTACTTC
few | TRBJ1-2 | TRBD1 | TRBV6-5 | CASGQGAGGSGYTF | TGTGCCAGTGGACAGGGGGCAGGGGGAAGTGGCTACACCTTC
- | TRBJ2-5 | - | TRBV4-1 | CASSYAPDSRETQYF | TGCGCCAGCAGCTACGCCCCCGACTCGAGAGAGACCCAGTACTTC
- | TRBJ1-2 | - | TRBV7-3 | CASSPLPRLSSNYGYTF | TGTGCCAGCAGCCCTTTGCCGAGGTTGAGCTCGAACTATGGCTACACCTTC
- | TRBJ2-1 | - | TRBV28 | CASSPGPERQQFF | TGTGCCAGCAGTCCCGGCCCCGAGCGGCAGCAGTTCTTC
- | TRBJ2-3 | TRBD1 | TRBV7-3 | CASSSRQGSTDTQYF | TGTGCCAGCAGCTCGAGACAGGGGTCCACAGATACGCAGTATTTT
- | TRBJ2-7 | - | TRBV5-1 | CASSLGSSYEQYF | TGCGCCAGCAGCTTGGGGAGCTCCTACGAGCAGTACTTC
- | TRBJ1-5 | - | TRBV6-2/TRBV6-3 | CASSPLRESQPQHF | TGTGCCAGCAGTCCCCTCAGGGAAAGTCAGCCCCAGCATTTT
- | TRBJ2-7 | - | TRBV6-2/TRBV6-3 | CASSSRTGMPYEQYF | TGTGCCAGCAGTTCCCGGACTGGGATGCCCTACGAGCAGTACTTC
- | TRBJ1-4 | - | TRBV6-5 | CASTGATNEKLFF | TGTGCCAGCACGGGAGCAACTAATGAAAAACTGTTTTTT
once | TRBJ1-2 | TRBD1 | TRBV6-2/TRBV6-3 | CASSRLPGQGNYGYTF | TGTGCCAGCAGCCGACTTCCGGGACAGGGAAACTATGGCTACACCTTC
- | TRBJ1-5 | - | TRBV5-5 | CASSLEVAGSGQPQHF | TGTGCCAGCAGCCTTGAGGTGGCGGGGTCGGGTCAGCCCCAGCATTTT
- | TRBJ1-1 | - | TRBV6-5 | CASNHRDYTEAFF | TGTGCCAGCAATCACAGAGATTACACTGAAGCTTTCTTT